The 20 T cell receptor beta chains in this list originate from one sample, sequenced in a study of identical twins. TCRdb analysed the 5' RACE reads with MiXCR anew, one entry per CDR3 protein. This sample has about 470,000 distinct CDR3 sequences, with 20% to 25% found just once. These records were also assigned to another study, of T cells expressing NK-cell markers.

The sample was CD4+ T cells sorted from blood. These receptors all come from a woman under 30 in good health.

This chain links TRBV5-1 with TRBJ2-7; the D gene is possibly TRBD1 (5 bases). The ends were cut back, 1 base at V and 3 bases at J, with 14 bases in the middle. The CDR3 is made up of 15 amino acids. Germline V gene sequence: CDR1 SGHRS, CDR2 YFSETQ. The CDR3: CASSLMAGPVYEQYF. The CDR3 region has the DNA TGCGCCAGCAGCTTGATGGCAGGGCCTGTCTACGAGCAGTACTTC.

V is TRBV7-8 and J is TRBJ1-1, with unresolved D. V lost 5 bases and J 3 bases, leaving 16 bases between the germline ends. The CDR3 extends over 15 amino acids. Per germline, CDR1 SGHVS and CDR2 FQNEAQ. The CDR3 loop is CASSPVGQRDTEAFF. The CDR3 coding sequence is TGTGCCAGCAGCCCCGTGGGCCAACGGGACACTGAAGCTTTCTTT.

The CDR3 loop reads CASSKRVNTGELFF. In DNA, the CDR3 is TGCGCCAGCAGTAAAAGGGTGAACACCGGGGAGCTGTTTTTT. The chain has TRBV10-1 and TRBJ2-2; D is unresolved. Trimming cost V 5 bases and J 1 base, with 8 bases left between them. Per the germline V gene, CDR1 is WNHNN and CDR2 is SYGVQD (reference sequence). The CDR3 is made up of 14 amino acids.

J is TRBJ2-7 and V is TRBV12-3 or TRBV12-4, with D uncertain. The CDR3 is made up of 15 amino acids. V lost 3 bases to trimming and J lost 2 bases, with 14 bases between them. The CDR3 sequence is CASSFSHVRPYEQYF. The CDR3 coding sequence is TGTGCCAGCAGTTTCAGCCATGTAAGGCCCTACGAGCAGTACTTC.

This clonotype was found once. The chain uses TRBV20-1 and TRBJ2-1, with no clear D. Trimming removed 3 bases from V and 0 bases from J, with 15 bases in between. The CDR3 runs to 16 residues. The germline V gene encodes CDR1 DFQATT and CDR2 SNEGSKA (reference sequence). As DNA, the CDR3 is TGCAGTGCTAGGTGGCTTTCTCAATTCTCCTACAATGAGCAGTTCTTC. Protein: CSARWLSQFSYNEQFF.

J is TRBJ1-1 and V is TRBV4-1, with D uncertain. The length of the CDR3 is 16 residues. Germline V gives CDR1 MGHRA, CDR2 YSYEKL. V gave up 0 bases and J gave up 0 bases, with 11 bases separating them. The CDR3 here is CASSQDHNRMNTEAFF. The CDR3 nucleotides are TGCGCCAGCAGCCAAGATCATAACCGGATGAACACTGAAGCTTTCTTT.

The chain employs TRBV7-9 and TRBJ1-1; 7 positions match TRBD1. CDR3 length: 12 amino acids. V lost 4 bases and J lost 10; bases outside the gene matches: 6. Germline CDR1 reads SEHNR; CDR2 reads FQNEAQ (reference sequence). The CDR3 nucleotides are TGTGCCAGCAGCTCCTCAGGGGGTGTAGCTTTCTTT. Translation gives CASSSSGGVAFF.

This clonotype was seen a few times. The J gene is TRBJ2-7, the V gene TRBV7-8, with 7 bases fitting TRBD1. Germline values: CDR1 SGHVS, CDR2 FQNEAQ. The CDR3 is 16 amino acids. The ends lost 1 base at V and 3 bases at J; junction bases unmatched: 9. The CDR3 DNA follows: TGTGCCAGCAGCTTAGGGGCTGGGACAGTGTTCTACGAGCAGTACTTC. Encoded protein: CASSLGAGTVFYEQYF.

The chain employs TRBV7-2 and TRBJ2-3, with D perhaps assigned TRBD1 or TRBD2 (5 bases each). Germline-derived CDR1 and CDR2 are SGHTA and FQGNSA. This CDR3 contains 16 residues. Trimming removed 1 base at V and 1 base at J, with 12 bases between. CDR3 bases: TGTGCCAGCAGCTTAGATCGGCAGGGAGGCACAGATACGCAGTATTTT. It encodes CASSLDRQGGTDTQYF.

This clonotype has more than one count but fewer than ten. The rearrangement joins TRBV6-4 to TRBJ2-3; TRBD2 matches at 9 bases. The CDR3 extends over 15 amino acids. Trimming removed 3 bases from V and 6 bases from J; junction bases left unmatched: 7. CDR1 is MRHNA and CDR2 is SNTAGT in the germline V gene. DNA of the CDR3: TGTGCCAGCAGTGATTATGCGGGGGGGCCCGATACGCAGTATTTT. Translated, it gives CASSDYAGGPDTQYF.

The V gene is TRBV7-8, the J gene TRBJ1-6, with D possibly matching TRBD1 (5 bases). Germline CDR1 reads SGHVS; CDR2 reads FQNEAQ. The CDR3 length is 15 residues. The germline V and J ends were trimmed by 4 bases and 7 bases, with 14 bases remaining between them. The DNA of the CDR3 is TGTGCCAGCAGCTGGGACGGTGCGGGAAATTCACCCCTCCACTTT. Its protein is CASSWDGAGNSPLHF.

This clonotype came up many times. The V gene is TRBV20-1, the J gene TRBJ2-3, with 11 nucleotides matching TRBD2. Germline loops: CDR1 DFQATT, CDR2 SNEGSKA (reference sequence). The CDR3 sequence is 14 residues long. The junction had 3 bases not matched to a gene; V was cut back by 3 bases and J by 4 bases. In nucleotides, the CDR3 is TGCAGTGCTAGTTCGGGACTAGCGGCAGATACGCAGTATTTT. Translating it yields CSASSGLAADTQYF.

The chain has TRBV12-3 or TRBV12-4 and TRBJ2-5; TRBD1 matches at 9 bases. CDR3 length: 13 residues. Trimming at V came to 6 bases and at J to 5 bases, leaving 4 bases not matched to a gene. CDR3 sequence reads: CASRQGAGETQYF. CDR3 coding DNA: TGTGCCAGCAGACAGGGGGCAGGGGAGACCCAGTACTTC.

V gene TRBV6-2 or TRBV6-3 combines with J gene TRBJ2-5; 8 bases fit TRBD2. Trimming removed 0 bases from V and 5 bases from J; junction bases left unmatched: 5. CDR3 length equals 15 residues. Germline CDR1 and CDR2: MNHEY and SVGEGT. The CDR3 bases are TGTGCCAGCAGTTACTCAAGTCGACTAGCGGAGACCCAGTACTTC. Protein sequence: CASSYSSRLAETQYF.

This clonotype has only a few counts. This chain links TRBV20-1 with TRBJ1-2; 9 nucleotides agree with TRBD1. Looked up from germline, CDR1 is DFQATT and CDR2 is SNEGSKA (reference sequence). V trimming: 0 bases; J trimming: 5 bases; junction bases outside the gene matches: 7. There are 15 residues in the CDR3. The CDR3 bases are TGCAGTGCTAGAGATCCGGGGACAGGGAATTATGGCTACACCTTC. Translating gives CSARDPGTGNYGYTF.

A few counts support this clonotype. The chain joins TRBV15 to TRBJ2-7, with D possibly being TRBD2 (6 bases). The CDR3 consists of 15 residues. V lost 0 bases and J lost 4, with 13 bases in between. In germline, CDR1 is LNHNV, CDR2 YYDKDF (reference sequence). The CDR3 loop reads CATSRDSEGRYEQYF. The CDR3 DNA reads as TGTGCCACCAGCAGAGATAGCGAGGGGAGGTACGAGCAGTACTTC.

This clonotype was counted between two and nine times. The rearrangement uses TRBV12-3 or TRBV12-4 and TRBJ2-7, with TRBD1 matching over 8 bases. The CDR3 is made up of 14 amino acids. V gave up 5 bases and J gave up 5 bases; unmatched junction bases: 8. For the CDR3, the DNA is TGTGCCAGCAGTACTGGACAGGGTAGGAACGAGCAGTACTTC. Its translation is CASSTGQGRNEQYF.

This clonotype was observed once. The V and J genes are TRBV9 and TRBJ2-7; D call uncertain. With 4 bases removed from V and 1 base from J, the gap between germline ends came to 15 bases. The CDR3 sequence is 15 residues long. Germline values: CDR1 SGDLS, CDR2 YYNGEE. In DNA, the CDR3 is TGTGCCAGCAGCCCAGAGGCAAGGATTTCCTACGAGCAGTACTTC. It yields the protein CASSPEARISYEQYF. Looking up the rest from reference TRBV9 and TRBJ2-7 gives the full variable domain: DSGVTQTPKHLITATGQRVTLRCSPRSGDLSVYWYQQSLDQGLQFLIQYYNGEERAKGNILERFSAQQFPDLHSELNLSSLELGDSALYFCASSPEARISYEQYFGPGTRLTVT.

The chain carries TRBV7-2 and TRBJ2-3; no definite D call. Trimming removed 1 base at V and 1 base at J, with 12 bases between. Germline lookup yields CDR1 SGHTA and CDR2 FQGNSA. The CDR3 contains 16 residues. CDR3 sequence: CASSLGFSSGTDTQYF. The CDR3 DNA reads as TGTGCCAGCAGCTTAGGCTTTTCGTCGGGCACAGATACGCAGTATTTT. Complete variable domain (other parts from reference TRBV7-2 and TRBJ2-3): GAGVSQSPSNKVTEKGKDVELRCDPISGHTALYWYRQSLGQGLEFLIYFQGNSAPDKSGLPSDRFSAERTGGSVSTLTIQRTQQEDSAVYLCASSLGFSSGTDTQYFGPGTRLTVL.

Note on this clonotype: Sequence at one end of the junction differs from germline and may be a read error. The CDR3 bases are TGCAGCGCTACAAGGGATCTGGCCTCCTATAATTCACCCCTCCACTTT. Protein: CSATRDLASYNSPLHF. The rearrangement joins TRBV20-1 to TRBJ1-6; unclear D gene. Germline V gives CDR1 DFQATT, CDR2 SNEGSKA (reference sequence). This CDR3 has 16 amino acids.